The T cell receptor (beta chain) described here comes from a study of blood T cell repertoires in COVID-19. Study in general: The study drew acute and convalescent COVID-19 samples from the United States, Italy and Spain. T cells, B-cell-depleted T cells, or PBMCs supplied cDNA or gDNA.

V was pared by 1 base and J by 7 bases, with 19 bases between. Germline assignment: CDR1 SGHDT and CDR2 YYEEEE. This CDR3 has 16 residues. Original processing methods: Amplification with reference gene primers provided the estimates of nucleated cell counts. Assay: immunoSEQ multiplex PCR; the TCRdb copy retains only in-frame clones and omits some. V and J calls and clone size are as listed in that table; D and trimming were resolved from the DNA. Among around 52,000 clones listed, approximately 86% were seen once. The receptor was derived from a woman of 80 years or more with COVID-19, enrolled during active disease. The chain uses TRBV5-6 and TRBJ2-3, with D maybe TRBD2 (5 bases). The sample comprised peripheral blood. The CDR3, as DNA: TGTGCCAGCAGCTTGTTTTCGGGATCCGGCGTAAATACGCAGTATTTT. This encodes CASSLFSGSGVNTQYF. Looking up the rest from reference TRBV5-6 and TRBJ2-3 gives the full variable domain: DAGVTQSPTHLIKTRGQQVTLRCSPKSGHDTVSWYQQALGQGPQFIFQYYEEEERQRGNFPDRFSGHQFPNYSSELNVNALLLGDSALYLCASSLFSGSGVNTQYFGPGTRLTVL.